This T cell receptor beta chain was retrieved from a study of response to subunit inactivated influenza vaccine. Overall study results and limits: It was suggested by the authors that few new T cells are recruited by each seasonal influenza vaccination.

A few counts support this clonotype. No antigen is known for it. From the RT-PCR reads, TCRdb called clonotypes with MiXCR, one entry per CDR3 protein. Altogether 860,000 or so distinct CDR3 sequences are present, roughly 20% being singletons, with the ten largest covering about 10%. Sequenced here: PBMCs from blood, sampled approximately 5 days after vaccination. The TCR comes from a man over 45 who received an inactivated influenza vaccine.

CDR3 sequence reads: CASSDIYSNQPQHF. CDR3 DNA sequence: TGTGCCAGCAGTGACATCTATAGCAATCAGCCCCAGCATTTT. The chain combines TRBV28 with TRBJ1-5, with D hard to call. Germline V gene data show CDR1 as MDHEN and CDR2 as SYDVKM. The V gene lost 5 bases and the J gene lost 0 bases, with 8 bases spanning the gap. The CDR3 extends over 14 amino acids.